This TCR beta chain came from a study of blood T cell repertoires in COVID-19. CDR1 is MNHEY, CDR2 SVGAGI, per germline. The CDR3 length is 14 residues. V shed 4 bases and J shed 0 bases, with 6 bases lying between them. Data came from immunoSEQ multiplex PCR; TCRdb stores just in-frame clones and leaves some out. The repertoire holds over 300,000 clones, with around 83% as singletons. The sequencing input was peripheral blood. The gene calls are TRBV6-5 and TRBJ1-4; D ambiguous. The TCR was taken from a woman aged 45-59 years with acute or convalescent COVID-19. CDR3 in amino acids: CASSSRATNEKLFF. The CDR3, as DNA: TGTGCCAGCAGTTCCCGCGCAACTAATGAAAAACTGTTTTTT.